The T cell receptor beta chain described here comes from a study of shared clonotypes between healthy human individuals (dated by TCRdb to about 2020). For context, the study as a whole: The cohort comprised a couple of women and a few men aged 18 to 49 years. To estimate repertoire size and how much clonotypes are shared between individuals, the study performed deep sequencing of blood TCR repertoires from about five healthy adults. For each donor, CD4 naive and CD4 memory were each given three plates, CD8 naive was given two plates, and CD8 memory was given one plate. To increase sequencing depth and limit assay-specific biases, different laboratories used diverse techniques to prepare libraries and sequence TCR repertoires. Between about 0.8 and 9 billion PBMCs per donor were obtained by leukapheresis. General conclusions and limits of the study: Pairwise subsampling indicated that sequencing depth was expected to affect the degree of clonotype sharing among donors. The small number of donors limited the genetic and exposure-history diversity represented. Incomplete sequencing was indicated by rarefaction of sorted-subset datasets, despite the large sequencing depth. Naive subsets generally had larger estimated clonotype richness than memory subsets. Compared with non-shared clonotypes, clonotypes shared by all four sorted-subset donors had higher generation probabilities. Only blood was sampled, and tissue TCR repertoires likely differ from those in blood. Across a handful of donors, 5% to 6% of naive CD4, approximately 3.6% of naive CD8, approximately 2.5% of memory CD4, and over 0.35% of memory CD8 clonotypes were shared.

Between the V and J ends, shortened by 2 bases and 0 bases respectively, the junction contains 7 bases. Looking up the germline V gene yields CDR1 MNHNS and CDR2 SASEGT. The CDR3 runs 14 amino acids, cysteine and phenylalanine included. The entry retains the CDR3 DNA only, 42 bases that are in frame from base 1. This clone was detected only a few times. Its recognized antigen is unknown. No per-base quality is available; no much larger clone lies one base away. CD8 naive samples were obtained by positive selection for CCR7 among CD45RO-negative cells, yielding a CD45RA+CCR7+ population from which TemRA cells were excluded. Donors were healthy HIV-negative adults with no recently reported acute infections or vaccinations. Only Caucasian adults living in Nashville, Tennessee, USA were represented among the donors. Blood was collected by leukapheresis, and PBMCs were isolated by Ficoll-Histopaque density gradient centrifugation and then cryopreserved in liquid nitrogen vapor phase. Analytical flow cytometry was used to check the purity and quantity of each magnetically sorted T cell population. Genomic DNA was isolated from every sorted fraction and measured by UV absorbance on a Nanodrop 2000c.

Using the deep immunoSEQ assay, multiplex PCR amplified TCR CDR3 regions from genomic DNA. For each cell subset, the extracted genomic DNA was distributed evenly across all wells of several immunoSEQ 96-well plates, and each plate served as one replicate. For sorted subsets, around 0.2 ug genomic DNA, equal to some 28,000 T cell genomes, was loaded into each replicate PCR. Purified libraries were quantified with a Qubit 3.0 fluorometer, sized on a Bioanalyzer 2100, and re-quantified with the KAPA Library Quantification kit. Every immunoSEQ 96-well plate was sequenced on a dedicated single-read 150-cycle Illumina NextSeq 550 flow cell. Per the source publication's procedure: Because only junctional sequences without quality scores were contained in the immunoSEQ output, filtering matching that applied to full-length reads could not be performed. Sequences were annotated with PyIR, a Python wrapper for IgBLAST v1.9, using IMGT germline references to assign V/J genes and CDR3. Reads were filtered out if the reads had weak V/J assignments (E-value above 1e-6), no CDR3, stop codons, out-of-frame junctions, or ambiguous translated residues. V3J clonotypes were defined by identical inferred V gene, J gene, and CDR3 amino acid sequence. Percentage overlap between repertoires was calculated by dividing the number of shared unique clonotypes by the size of the smaller repertoire. RTK rarefaction, the Chao1 estimator, and Recon v2.1 estimates of unobserved clonotypes were used to assess repertoire richness. Generation probabilities were computed with OLGA for all TCRbeta clonotypes obtained by the gDNA method from four donors. The table was pulled from immuneACCESS by TCRdb, which kept in-frame rearrangements only. Such tables lose some clones; where checked, under half of the loss comes from unresolved V genes, and the rest has no known cause. V and J calls and clone size are given by that table; D and trimming were obtained from the DNA. This sample gives about 2.1 million clones in total; 85% to 95% of them show up just once. The ten top clones hold about 1.8% of the sample.

This receptor was taken from a man aged 18 to 29 in good health. Some clones in this sample may be carry-over from other donors' samples. Source material: naive CD8+ T cells from PBMCs. The label giving this sample's cell subset or site can be read as: CD45RA+CCR7+. The V gene is TRBV6-1 and the J gene is TRBJ1-1, with the D segment identity uncertain. CDR3 loop: CASSEKGMNTEAFF. In nucleotide form, the sequence is TGTGCCAGCAGTGAAAAGGGCATGAACACTGAAGCTTTCTTT.